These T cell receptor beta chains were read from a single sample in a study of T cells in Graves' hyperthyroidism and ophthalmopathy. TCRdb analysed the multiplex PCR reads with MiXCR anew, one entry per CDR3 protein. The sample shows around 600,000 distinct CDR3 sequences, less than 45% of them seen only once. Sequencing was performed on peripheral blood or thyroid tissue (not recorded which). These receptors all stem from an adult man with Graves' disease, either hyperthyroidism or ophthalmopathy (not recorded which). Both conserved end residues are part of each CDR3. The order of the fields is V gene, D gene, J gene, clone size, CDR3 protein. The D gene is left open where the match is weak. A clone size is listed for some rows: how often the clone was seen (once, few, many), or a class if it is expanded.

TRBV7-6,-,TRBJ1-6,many,CASSLNPFYNSPLHF
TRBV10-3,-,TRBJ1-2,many,CAIRTPPNYGYTF
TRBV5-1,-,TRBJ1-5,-,CASSLGASSNQPQHF
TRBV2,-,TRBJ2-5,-,CASNEKVIQETQYF
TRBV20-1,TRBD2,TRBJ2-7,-,CSAGLAGGFYEQYF
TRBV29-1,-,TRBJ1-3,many,CSVEDGMGNTIYF
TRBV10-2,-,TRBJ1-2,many,CATKSEDYGYTF
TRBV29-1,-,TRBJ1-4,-,CSVEETLAGSNEKLFF
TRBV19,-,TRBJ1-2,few,CASSTTPDGYTF
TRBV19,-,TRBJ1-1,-,CASNLGRTDEAFF
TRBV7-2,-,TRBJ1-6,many,CASSLVGRVTYNSPLHF
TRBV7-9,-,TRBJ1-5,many,CASSLGASDQPQHF
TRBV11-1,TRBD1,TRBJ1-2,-,CASRGGTGGYYGYTF
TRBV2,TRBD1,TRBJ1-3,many,CASARDRRNTIYF
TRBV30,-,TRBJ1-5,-,CAWSQQNQPQHF
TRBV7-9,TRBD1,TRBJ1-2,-,CASSGLGTGGYGYTF
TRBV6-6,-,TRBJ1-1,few,CASSYGEVRTEAFF
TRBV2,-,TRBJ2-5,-,CATSDRRSPPGETQYF
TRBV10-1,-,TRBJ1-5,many,CASSESWDQPQHF
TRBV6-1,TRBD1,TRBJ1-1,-,CASSLRQGLTEAFF
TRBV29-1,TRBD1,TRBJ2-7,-,CSVGFAGGEQYF
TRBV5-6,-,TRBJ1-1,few,CASSLVTSYVNTEAFF
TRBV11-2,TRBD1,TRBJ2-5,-,CASSFSTGGQETQYF
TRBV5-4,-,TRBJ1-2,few,CASSLPRGGEDGYTF
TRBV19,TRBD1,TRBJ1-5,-,CASSIEGRGIYQPQHF
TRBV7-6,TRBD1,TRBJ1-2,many,CASSLGPGQGGGYTF
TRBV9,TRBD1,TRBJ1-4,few,CASSPPGQDYEKLFF
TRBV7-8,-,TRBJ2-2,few,CASSSYTRATGELFF
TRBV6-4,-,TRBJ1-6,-,CASSESAGRISPLHF
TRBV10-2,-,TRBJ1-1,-,CVSSESRADDLNTEAFF
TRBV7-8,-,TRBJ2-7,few,CASIGRPYEQYF
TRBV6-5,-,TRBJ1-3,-,CASSFRTGNTIYF
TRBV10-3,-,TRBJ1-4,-,CATYTGTNEKLFF
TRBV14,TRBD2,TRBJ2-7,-,CASSVAPGGSSYEQYF
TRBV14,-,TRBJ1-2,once,CASSPFLGDYGYTF
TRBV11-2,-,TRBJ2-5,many,CASSLDTTLGETQYF
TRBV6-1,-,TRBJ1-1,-,CASSPLSGSTEAFF
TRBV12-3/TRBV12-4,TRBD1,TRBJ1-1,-,CASRMGYRGNTEAFF
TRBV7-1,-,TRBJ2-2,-,CASSSGPANTGELFF
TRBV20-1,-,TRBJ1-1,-,CSARGLSNTEAFF
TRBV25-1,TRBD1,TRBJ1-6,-,CARDAGTGTNSPLHF
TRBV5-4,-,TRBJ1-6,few,CASSLVQRNSPLHF
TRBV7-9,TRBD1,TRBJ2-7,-,CASRDRGIAYEQYF
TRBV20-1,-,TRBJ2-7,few,CSARDDGLGEQYF
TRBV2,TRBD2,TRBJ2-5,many,CASRGLAAQETQYF
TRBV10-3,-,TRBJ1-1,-,CAISESVGGATEAFF
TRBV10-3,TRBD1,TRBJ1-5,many,CATQNTRDRGLGQPQHF
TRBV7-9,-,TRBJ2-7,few,CASSQSSGAAYEQYF
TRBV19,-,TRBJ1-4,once,CASSMVGEKLFF
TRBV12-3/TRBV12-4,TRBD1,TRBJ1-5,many,CASQGAWSQHF
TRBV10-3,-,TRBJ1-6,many,CAISEPTGGGSPLHF
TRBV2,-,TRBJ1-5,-,CASSPTGQGQPQHF
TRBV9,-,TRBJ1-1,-,CASSLQASNTEAFF
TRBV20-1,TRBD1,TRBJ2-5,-,CSARGDRAGTLYF
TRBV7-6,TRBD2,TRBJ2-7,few,CASSRTSGIYEQYF
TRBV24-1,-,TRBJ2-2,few,CATSDPGGPNTGELFF
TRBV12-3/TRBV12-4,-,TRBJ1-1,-,CASSEEGRAEAFF
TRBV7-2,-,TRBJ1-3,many,CASSRSSSSGNTIYF
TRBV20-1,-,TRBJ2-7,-,CSARGARGREQHF